The next 16 T cell receptor beta chains were all read from a single sample in a study of blood T cell repertoires in COVID-19. Using immunoSEQ multiplex PCR, the repertoire was profiled, and TCRdb retains in-frame clones only, with some absent. The sample yields roughly 400,000 clones, about 89% seen once. Sequencing used PBMCs or T cells enriched from blood (not recorded which). These receptors were collected from a woman aged 35 to 49 who had been exposed to COVID-19.

The chain uses TRBV23-1 and TRBJ1-4, with a possible D match to TRBD1 (6 bases). TRBV23-1 is sorted into the ORF group, with uncertain function. Trimming pared 2 bases from V and 5 bases from J, leaving 24 bases between. The CDR3 contains 19 residues. Here the CDR3 DNA reads TGCGCCAGCAGTCAAAGAGCCTACAAGAGTGGGACACTCAATGAAAAACTGTTTTTT. This sequence encodes CASSQRAYKSGTLNEKLFF.

This chain links TRBV23-1 with TRBJ1-5; D is ambiguous. TRBV23-1 belongs to the ORF category, with a function that is uncertain. V was cut by 0 bases and J by 3 bases, with 9 bases left in between. This CDR3 contains 15 residues. CDR3 protein: CASSQSGVSNQPQHF. CDR3 DNA: TGCGCCAGCAGTCAATCAGGAGTATCCAATCAGCCCCAGCATTTT.

The CDR3, as DNA: TGTGCCAGCAGTTTATCCCACGGGACATATGGCTACACCTTC. Its translation is CASSLSHGTYGYTF. V gene TRBV27 combines with J gene TRBJ1-2; D might be TRBD1 (6 bases). The CDR3 has 14 residues. Germline values: CDR1 MNHEY, CDR2 SMNVEV (reference sequence). V dropped 0 bases and J dropped 5 bases, with 10 bases sitting between them.

The CDR3 DNA follows: TGCGCCAGCAGCTTAGTCGGGGTCTTGGCTGGAAACACCATATATTTT. It specifies CASSLVGVLAGNTIYF. V and J are TRBV5-1 and TRBJ1-3; D remains unclear. The germline CDR1 and CDR2 sequences are SGHRS and YFSETQ. This CDR3 has 16 amino acids. The germline V and J ends were trimmed by 2 bases and 2 bases, with 14 bases remaining between them.

Points on this clone: This specimen includes other DNA sequences encoding the same CDR3. This chain uses TRBV12-3 or TRBV12-4 with TRBJ1-1, with D unclear. This CDR3 contains 13 residues. V was cut by 3 bases and J by 5 bases, with 10 bases left in between. The CDR3: CASSFKRDTEAFF. The CDR3 DNA reads TGTGCCAGCAGTTTTAAGAGGGATACTGAAGCTTTCTTT.

CDR3 loop: CSVFRDRTYNEQFF. The CDR3 DNA is TGCAGCGTTTTCCGGGACAGGACGTACAATGAGCAGTTCTTC. The V call is TRBV29-1, the J call TRBJ2-1, with TRBD1 identical over 8 bases. The J segment lost 4 bases and the V segment lost 5 bases, leaving 7 bases of the junction unmatched. The CDR3 runs 14 residues. The V gene's germline CDR1 is SQVTM and CDR2 ANQGSEA.

In its sample, this clone was seen once. The gene calls are TRBV4-1 and TRBJ1-1; 7 bases fit TRBD1. The germline CDR1 and CDR2 sequences are MGHRA and YSYEKL. Trimming removed 4 bases from V and 1 base from J; junction bases left unmatched: 9. This CDR3 has 16 residues. The CDR3 nucleotides read TGCGCCAGCAGCCCTAACGACAGGGCGGGGAACACTGAAGCTTTCTTT. Its translation: CASSPNDRAGNTEAFF.

The V gene is TRBV7-8, the J gene TRBJ2-5; D possibly corresponds to TRBD2 (7 bases). The CDR3 length is 15 residues. In germline, CDR1 is SGHVS, CDR2 FQNEAQ. V lost 5 bases and J lost 4, with 17 bases in between. Here the CDR3 reads CASSLRGASTETQYF. CDR3 in DNA: TGTGCCAGCAGCCTCCGGGGGGCTAGTACAGAGACCCAGTACTTC.

This sequence joins TRBV13 and TRBJ2-7, with a tentative D call TRBD1 (6 bases). Trimming left V 7 bases short and J 0 bases short, with 19 bases between. Per the germline V gene, CDR1 is PRHDT and CDR2 is FYEKMQ (reference sequence). The CDR3 totals 16 residues. The DNA of the CDR3 is TGTGCCAGCACCAAAAGTGAGGGGGTCCTCTCCTACGAGCAGTACTTC. It yields the protein CASTKSEGVLSYEQYF.

The chain links TRBV11-1 to TRBJ1-1; D is perhaps TRBD1 (6 bases). The CDR3 spans 14 residues. Deletions cut 1 base from V and 2 bases from J, with 8 bases between. Per the germline V gene, CDR1 is SGHAT and CDR2 is FQDESV (reference sequence). CDR3 sequence: CASSLVRGNTEAFF. The DNA of the CDR3 is TGTGCCAGCAGCTTAGTCAGGGGAAACACTGAAGCTTTCTTT. The full variable domain, its missing parts supplied by reference TRBV11-1 and TRBJ1-1, is EAEVAQSPRYKITEKSQAVAFWCDPISGHATLYWYRQILGQGPELLVQFQDESVVDDSQLPKDRFSAERLKGVDSTLKIQPAELGDSAMYLCASSLVRGNTEAFFGQGTRLTVV.

V and J are TRBV12-3 or TRBV12-4 and TRBJ1-2; D unclear. The CDR3 is 13 residues long. Trimming left V 3 bases short and J 2 bases short, with 7 bases between. CDR3 nucleotides: TGTGCCAGCAGTTTCCGGTCGAACTATGGCTACACCTTC. Translation: CASSFRSNYGYTF.

J is TRBJ1-1 and V is TRBV5-5; TRBD1 matches at 7 bases. Germline V gene data show CDR1 as SGHKS and CDR2 as YYEKEE (reference sequence). V was pared by 1 base and J by 3 bases, with 6 bases of the junction left unmatched. The CDR3 length is 15 residues. The chain's CDR3 is CASSLIGQGDTEAFF. In DNA form, the CDR3 reads TGTGCCAGCAGCTTGATCGGCCAGGGGGACACTGAAGCTTTCTTT.

The chain has TRBV5-1 and TRBJ1-6, with 8 positions matching TRBD1. V trimming: 1 base; J trimming: 10 bases; junction bases outside the gene matches: 7. The germline V gene has CDR1 SGHRS and CDR2 YFSETQ. The CDR3 loop spans 15 amino acids. CDR3 coding DNA: TGCGCCAGCAGCTTGCTTGGACAGGGCGACTCACCCCTCCACTTT. Translation: CASSLLGQGDSPLHF.

V and J are TRBV27 and TRBJ1-1; D unclear. With 3 bases removed from V and 6 bases from J, the gap between germline ends came to 11 bases. There are 13 residues in the CDR3. Germline CDR1 reads MNHEY; CDR2 reads SMNVEV (reference sequence). The CDR3 nucleotides are TGTGCCAGCAGTTTTCGAGGATCCGCTGAAGCTTTCTTT. Translating gives CASSFRGSAEAFF.

Concerning this clone itself: The sample holds other DNA sequences that translate to the same CDR3. The chain is built from TRBV9 and TRBJ2-2; D is ambiguous. Germline V CDR1 and CDR2: SGDLS, YYNGEE. The length of the CDR3 is 14 residues. V lost 0 bases, J lost 0 bases, and 3 bases lay in between. DNA for the CDR3: TGTGCCAGCAGCGTAGTCTCGAACACCGGGGAGCTGTTTTTT. Translated, it gives CASSVVSNTGELFF.

The chain uses TRBV2 and TRBJ1-5, with D possibly being TRBD1 (6 bases). The CDR3 covers 14 residues. CDR1 and CDR2 (germline): SNHLY, FYNNEI. V lost 5 bases and J 7 bases, leaving 15 bases between the germline ends. Here the CDR3 reads CASSLLGQTQPQHF. The DNA of the CDR3 is TGTGCCAGCAGTCTTCTGGGACAAACACAGCCCCAGCATTTT. Full variable domain (missing parts from reference TRBV2 and TRBJ1-5): EPEVTQTPSHQVTQMGQEVILRCVPISNHLYFYWYRQILGQKVEFLVSFYNNEISEKSEIFDDQFSVERPDGSNFTLKIRSTKLEDSAMYFCASSLLGQTQPQHFGDGTRLSIL.